The rows below give T cell receptor beta chains drawn from one sample of a study of long-term antiretroviral therapy in people with HIV. The table came from immunoSEQ multiplex PCR; TCRdb's copy has only in-frame clones and leaves some out. The sample has approximately 35,000 clones; 94% are singletons. The material sequenced was unsorted PBMCs, taken 4.1 years after starting antiretroviral therapy. These TCRs come from a woman between 45 and 65 years old with HIV. The CDR3 runs from the conserved cysteine through the conserved F or W. A D gene is named only where the DNA matches it firmly. The size entry is marked missing in some rows and otherwise reads once, few, many or a size class.

D | J | size | V | CDR3 | DNA
- | TRBJ1-3 | - | TRBV2 | CASIREGLPGNTIYF | TGTGCCAGCATACGTGAGGGGCTCCCTGGAAACACCATATATTTT
- | TRBJ2-7 | - | TRBV11-1 | CASSSYTGRSYEQYF | TGTGCCAGCAGCAGTTACACAGGGCGCTCCTACGAGCAGTACTTC
- | TRBJ1-5 | - | TRBV19 | CASARGDNQPQHF | TGTGCCAGTGCGAGAGGGGACAATCAGCCCCAGCATTTT
- | TRBJ1-6 | - | TRBV5-5 | CASSLAVGGGSPLHF | TGTGCCAGCAGCTTGGCCGTTGGGGGGGGGTCACCCCTCCACTTT
TRBD1 | TRBJ2-1 | - | TRBV5-1 | CASSLASSGTGSIGEQFF | TGCGCCAGCAGCTTGGCATCCTCCGGGACAGGGTCGATTGGTGAGCAGTTCTTC
- | TRBJ2-1 | - | TRBV2 | CASGGAWEQFF | TGTGCCAGCGGGGGGGCCTGGGAGCAGTTCTTC
TRBD1 | TRBJ2-7 | once | TRBV5-1 | CASSLAFAGGSYEQYF | TGCGCCAGCAGCTTGGCCTTTGCAGGGGGCTCCTACGAGCAGTACTTC
- | TRBJ2-5 | - | TRBV5-8 | CASSTNRLSYQETQYF | TGTGCCAGCAGCACGAACAGGCTCTCGTACCAAGAGACCCAGTACTTC
- | TRBJ2-4 | - | TRBV10-3 | CATGTGRQNIQYF | TGTGCCACCGGGACGGGAAGACAAAACATTCAGTACTTC
TRBD1 | TRBJ2-5 | - | TRBV6-5 | CASSQTQDRGETQYF | TGTGCCAGCAGCCAAACCCAGGACAGGGGTGAGACCCAGTACTTC
TRBD1 | TRBJ2-7 | - | TRBV19 | CASTRTGSSYEQYF | TGTGCCAGTACCAGGACAGGGAGCTCCTACGAGCAGTACTTC
- | TRBJ1-5 | - | TRBV2 | CASSREGSNQPQHF | TGTGCCAGCAGTCGCGAGGGAAGCAATCAGCCCCAGCATTTT
TRBD2 | TRBJ2-7 | - | TRBV5-1 | CASSPIFGLGTAEQYF | TGCGCCAGCAGCCCGATATTTGGACTAGGGACGGCCGAGCAGTACTTC
- | TRBJ1-1 | - | TRBV20-1 | CSARAGAFF | TGCAGTGCTAGAGCTGGTGCTTTCTTT
TRBD1 | TRBJ1-5 | once | TRBV30 | CAWRGDSGDQPQHF | TGTGCCTGGAGGGGGGACAGCGGGGATCAGCCCCAGCATTTT
TRBD1 | TRBJ2-5 | - | TRBV27 | CASRKPGTGFETQYF | TGTGCCAGCAGAAAACCCGGGACAGGGTTCGAGACCCAGTACTTC
TRBD2 | TRBJ2-5 | - | TRBV11-3 | CASSKRGQETQYF | TGTGCCAGCAGTAAGCGGGGCCAAGAGACCCAGTACTTC